The T cell receptor (beta chain) described here comes from a study of T cell responses to AZD1222 COVID-19 vaccine. A remark on this clone: Its antigen is not known.

The CDR3 sequence is 15 residues long. From germline, CDR1 is SGHRS and CDR2 YFSETQ. The V gene end was trimmed by 4 bases and the J gene end by 3 bases; junction bases not matched to a gene: 6. Regarding the study as a whole: Elevations in Spike-specific TCR breadth and depth followed administration of two AZD1222 doses. Baseline serostatus was positive in only a handful of AZD1222 recipients. Clonal diversity was possibly underestimated, and white British individuals and females predominated among donors.

Sequenced by immunoSEQ multiplex PCR; TCRdb stores in-frame clones only, minus some. The data hold approximately 180,000 clones, with about 85% observed a single time. The TCR was taken from an adult in good health. V usage is TRBV5-1 and J usage is TRBJ1-4; 7 nucleotides match TRBD1. Sequenced material: peripheral blood, taken on day 0 of AZD1222 vaccination. The CDR3 loop reads CASSAYRGPNEKLFF. The CDR3 DNA reads TGCGCCAGCAGCGCATACAGGGGACCTAATGAAAAACTGTTTTTT.